One and the same sample provided the 3 T cell receptor beta chains below, sequenced in a study of OX40 agonist ivuxolimab in advanced cancers. The assay was immunoSEQ multiplex PCR, and TCRdb's table has in-frame clones only and misses some. The sample carries around 83,000 clones, roughly 80% recorded once. This specimen consisted of CD4+ or CD8+ T cells sorted from blood, obtained in a trial of the OX40 agonist ivuxolimab. These receptors were obtained from an adult with an advanced solid tumor such as melanoma, head and neck, liver or kidney cancer.

This rearrangement joins TRBV2 to TRBJ2-1; D uncertain. Deletions cut 5 bases from V and 4 bases from J, with 9 bases between. Germline assignment: CDR1 SNHLY and CDR2 FYNNEI. The CDR3 covers 13 residues. CDR3 amino acids: CASSLLLYNEQFF. The CDR3 nucleotides are TGTGCCAGCAGTCTTCTCCTTTACAATGAGCAGTTCTTC.

The chain links TRBV29-1 to TRBJ1-2, with 11 bases matching TRBD1. V dropped 6 bases and J dropped 7; count of bases not matched to a gene: 4. This CDR3 contains 12 residues. Germline assignment: CDR1 SQVTM and CDR2 ANQGSEA. The CDR3, as DNA: TGCAGCGTCAGGGACAGGGGGTTTGGCTACACCTTC. It is translated as CSVRDRGFGYTF.

The rearrangement links TRBV9 to TRBJ2-7, with unresolved D. CDR1 is SGDLS and CDR2 is YYNGEE in the germline V gene. The CDR3 spans 13 residues. V was cut by 3 bases and J by 4 bases, with 11 bases left in between. Here the CDR3 DNA reads TGTGCCAGCAGCGGAGACCCCTGGTACGAGCAGTACTTC. Protein: CASSGDPWYEQYF.